This T cell receptor beta chain was sequenced in a study of control samples from healthy donors and cancer patients. The J segment lost 6 bases and the V segment lost 6 bases, leaving 7 bases of the junction unmatched. This CDR3 is built from 13 residues. Germline lookup yields CDR1 SGHTA and CDR2 FQGNSA. Clones were sequenced by immunoSEQ multiplex PCR, and TCRdb holds only the in-frame ones, with some missing. The sample comprises roughly 100,000 clones, under 90% of which are singletons, and about 12% rests with the top ten. This chain uses TRBV7-2 with TRBJ1-1; 7 positions agree with TRBD1. The TCR originated in a woman in her forties or fifties in good health. Sequencing input: blood. In DNA form, the CDR3 reads TGTGCCAGCAGATCGACAGGGATACCTGAAGCTTTCTTT. Translation: CASRSTGIPEAFF. The full variable domain, completed using reference TRBV7-2 and TRBJ1-1, is GAGVSQSPSNKVTEKGKDVELRCDPISGHTALYWYRQSLGQGLEFLIYFQGNSAPDKSGLPSDRFSAERTGGSVSTLTIQRTQQEDSAVYLCASRSTGIPEAFFGQGTRLTVV.